This TCR beta chain derives from a study of shared clonotypes between healthy human individuals. Background on the study: CD8 memory received one plate per donor, CD8 naive two, CD4 memory three and CD4 naive three. Points from the study as a whole: Among donors, the sharing of clonotypes was expected to be influenced by sequencing depth.

CDR3 length: 15 amino acids. Per germline, CDR1 MNHEY and CDR2 SVGAGI. Unmatched junction bases numbered 8, after V lost 7 bases and J lost 7 bases. Regarding this clone: What it recognizes is unknown.

The method was immunoSEQ multiplex PCR; TCRdb's version includes in-frame clones alone and lacks a portion of them. The table includes about 2.1 million clones, about 92% detected once. Positive CCR7 selection of CD45RO-negative cells yielded the naive CD8 cells, and terminally differentiated effector memory CD45RA+ cells were excluded. Material for sequencing was naive CD8+ T cells from PBMCs. The rearrangement joins TRBV6-5 to TRBJ2-2; 11 positions agree with TRBD2. This TCR was sampled from a man younger than 30 in good health. Some clones in this sample may be carry-over from other donors' samples. CDR3 protein: CASIGLAGLGGELFF. CDR3 bases: TGTGCCAGCATTGGACTAGCGGGTTTGGGCGGGGAGCTGTTTTTT.